The entry that follows covers one T cell receptor beta chain sequence. Its matching antigen is unknown. TCRdb keeps only in-frame clones here, not all; method: immunoSEQ multiplex PCR. Altogether approximately 100,000 clones are present, 90% to 95% being singletons, with the ten largest covering roughly 2%. Germline lookup yields CDR1 SGHVS and CDR2 FNYEAQ. The V end was cut by 3 bases, the J end by 5 bases, with 14 bases between. This CDR3 is built from 15 residues. This specimen belongs to a study of T cell responses to AZD1222 COVID-19 vaccine. Study overall: Second-dose schedules of about 4 or about 12 weeks were combined.

Study-wide results and limits: Across spike, vaccine-associated CD4 TCRs were found, dominant at 160-218 and 743-854. Two AZD1222 administrations were followed by greater Spike-specific TCR breadth and depth. Most donors were white British, females outnumbered males, and clonal diversity was possibly underestimated.

The specimen was peripheral blood, collected on day 0 of AZD1222 vaccination. The sequence was obtained from an adult in good health. This chain uses TRBV7-6 with TRBJ2-1, with D perhaps matching TRBD1 or TRBD2 (7 bases each). The CDR3 reads CASSFQGGQNNEQFF. CDR3 nucleotide sequence: TGTGCCAGCAGCTTTCAGGGGGGGCAGAACAATGAGCAGTTCTTC.